This T cell receptor beta chain was captured in a study of T cells after yellow fever vaccination (dated by TCRdb to between 2019 and 2020). General notes on the study: Libraries from fractions with low cell numbers were prepared with the SMART-Seq v4 Ultra Low Input RNA kit. Bulk TCR alpha and beta repertoires were sequenced longitudinally to track T-cell clones before and after primary and booster YFV17D yellow fever vaccination. The cohort comprised two healthy male donors, one aged 18 to 29 and one aged 30 to 40 years. Blood was collected at multiple timepoints before and after primary and secondary immunization, and bulk PBMC replicates and cell subsets were isolated.

Synthesis of TCR cDNA relied on 5'RACE template switching, a step that introduced a universal primer site along with unique molecular identifiers. Priming of cDNA synthesis was performed from both the TCR alpha and TCR beta constant segments. Libraries were amplified in two PCR steps, with sample barcodes and sequencing adapters added in the second step. Libraries were sequenced on Illumina HiSeq 2500 (2x100 bp) or NovaSeq (2x150 bp). In the source study's methods: MIGEC was used to demultiplex reads and collapse the reads into UMI consensus sequences, and MiXCR was used for V(D)J alignment. Using edgeR on replicate PBMC samples, clonotypes were called vaccine-responding if FDR was below 0.01 and the log2 fold change was above 5 up to day 15. Bulk clonotypes were assigned CD4 or CD8 identity according to which sequenced CD4 or CD8 repertoire held them at higher abundance. TCRdb redid the processing of the public reads, applying fastp at Q25 and MiXCR, and retained in-frame beta chains. Each entry is one CDR3 protein sequence, shown with its most common DNA and genes. For this entry, the V and J calls and clone size follow TCRdb and not the study's own pipeline. This sample gives 500,000 to 550,000 distinct CDR3 sequences in total; 21% of them show up just once. The leading ten clones occupy roughly a sixth of the sample.

Details on this clonotype: Its recognized antigen is unknown. Per-nucleotide qualities are absent, and no much larger clonotype sits a single base away.

General conclusions and limits of the study: Most clones expanded after primary vaccination (around 96% of CD4 and 88% of CD8) were re-detected after the booster, suggesting that broad memory maintenance occurred. Because the study included only a couple of donors, the extent to which the findings can be generalized is limited. Because abundant contaminating clonotypes from the bulk population could be contained in FACS-sorted repertoires, computational filtering was required. A small fraction of clonotypes appeared in both the CD4 and CD8 compartments, likely as a result of convergent recombination. The secondary T-cell response was weaker than the primary response but faster, peaking on day 5 instead of day 15.

The treatment or condition label of this sample denotes: live attenuated yellow fever vaccine strain. At each blood-draw timepoint, two biological replicates of bulk PBMCs were collected. PBMCs were isolated from peripheral blood using a standard Ficoll-Paque protocol. TriZol was used to extract RNA from bulk PBMCs, CD4 and CD8 fractions, and dextramer-positive and dextramer-negative fractions. V sheds 0 bases and J sheds 5 bases, leaving 13 bases between their ends. As encoded in the germline V gene (reference sequence), CDR1 is MNHEY while CDR2 is SMNVEV. The CDR3 runs 15 amino acids, cysteine and phenylalanine included. Only CDR3 DNA remains: 45 bases, in frame from the first base.

Specimen: PBMCs, collected roughly 23 days after the first yellow fever vaccination. In this chain, TRBV27 is recombined with TRBJ2-5; matching of 6 bases hints at TRBD1 as the D gene. This clonotype was obtained from a man between 18 and 35 years old who received the YFV17D yellow fever vaccine. The nucleotide sequence is TGTGCCAGCAGTTTATCGTACAGGGTAGCGGAGACCCAGTACTTC. Its protein product is CASSLSYRVAETQYF.